This TCR beta chain was captured by sequencing in a study of T cell responses to AZD1222 COVID-19 vaccine. About the research overall: Pooled samples include second doses given at about 4 or 12 weeks. Regarding the study as a whole: White British people made up most donors, females outnumbered males, and clonal diversity was possibly underestimated. Repertoires were collected only later (after the peak T cell response had occurred).

Profiled with immunoSEQ multiplex PCR; TCRdb holds only in-frame clones, not every one. Among around 120,000 clones listed, over 75% were seen once. On this clone: Its antigen is unidentified.

The germline gives CDR1 MNHEY, CDR2 SVGEGT. V dropped 1 base and J dropped 5 bases, with 5 bases sitting between them. The CDR3 spans 13 residues. This TCR derives from an adult in good health. J is TRBJ2-2 and V is TRBV6-2 or TRBV6-3; no firm D call. The sequenced sample was peripheral blood, obtained on day 0 of AZD1222 vaccination. The CDR3 bases are TGTGCCAGCAGTTACTGGGGAACCGGGGAGCTGTTTTTT. It encodes CASSYWGTGELFF.